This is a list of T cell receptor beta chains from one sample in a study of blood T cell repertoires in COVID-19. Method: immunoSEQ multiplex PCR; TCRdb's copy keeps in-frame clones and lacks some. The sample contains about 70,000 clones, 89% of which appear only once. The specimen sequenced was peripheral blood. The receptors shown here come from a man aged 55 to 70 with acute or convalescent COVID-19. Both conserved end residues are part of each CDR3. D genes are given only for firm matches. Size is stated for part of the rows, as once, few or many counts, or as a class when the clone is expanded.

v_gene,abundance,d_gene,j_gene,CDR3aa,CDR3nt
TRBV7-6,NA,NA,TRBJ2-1,CASSLNSYNEQFF,TGTGCCAGCAGCTTAAACAGTTACAATGAGCAGTTCTTC
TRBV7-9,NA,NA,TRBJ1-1,CASSLYEVKTEAFF,TGTGCCAGCAGCTTATACGAGGTGAAAACTGAAGCTTTCTTT
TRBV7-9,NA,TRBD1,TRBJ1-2,CATQGFTGTGDGYTF,TGTGCCACCCAAGGGTTCACCGGGACAGGGGATGGCTACACCTTC
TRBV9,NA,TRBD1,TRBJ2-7,CASSVGQGGTGDTYEQYF,TGTGCCAGCAGCGTCGGACAGGGTGGCACGGGGGATACCTACGAGCAGTACTTC
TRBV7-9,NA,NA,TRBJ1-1,CASSIQATTEAFF,TGTGCCAGCAGCATTCAGGCTACCACTGAAGCTTTCTTT
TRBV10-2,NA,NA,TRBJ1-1,CASTRQGGMNTEAFF,TGCGCCAGCACTCGGCAGGGAGGAATGAACACTGAAGCTTTCTTT
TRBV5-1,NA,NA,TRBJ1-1,CASSLDRIEAFF,TGCGCCAGCAGCTTGGACAGGATAGAAGCTTTCTTT
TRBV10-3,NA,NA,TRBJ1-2,CANALDRSYGYTF,TGTGCCAACGCCCTAGACAGGAGCTATGGCTACACCTTC
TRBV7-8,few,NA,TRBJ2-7,CASSLGREQYF,TGTGCCAGCAGCCTAGGTCGCGAGCAGTACTTC
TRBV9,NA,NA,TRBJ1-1,CASSATEATEAFF,TGTGCCAGCAGCGCGACTGAAGCGACTGAAGCTTTCTTT
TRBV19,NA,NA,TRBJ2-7,CASSQNRLPSYEQYF,TGTGCCAGTAGTCAAAACAGGTTACCTTCCTACGAGCAGTACTTC
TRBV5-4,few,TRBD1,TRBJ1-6,CASSSPGQGPSPLHF,TGTGCCAGCAGCTCACCGGGACAGGGCCCTTCACCCCTCCACTTT
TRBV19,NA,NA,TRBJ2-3,CASKGVGGGPSTDTQYF,TGTGCCAGTAAGGGGGTCGGCGGGGGCCCTAGCACAGATACGCAGTATTTT
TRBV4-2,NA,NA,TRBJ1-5,CASSQGYGRSDLNSNQPQHF,TGTGCCAGCAGCCAAGGTTACGGGAGAAGCGACCTAAATAGCAATCAGCCCCAGCATTTT
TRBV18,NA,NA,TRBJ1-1,CASSPRENTEAFF,TGTGCCAGCTCCCCGAGAGAGAACACTGAAGCTTTCTTT
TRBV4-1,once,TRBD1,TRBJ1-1,CASSRSQTGPYGGTEAFF,TGCGCCAGCAGCCGGTCCCAGACAGGGCCCTATGGGGGCACTGAAGCTTTCTTT
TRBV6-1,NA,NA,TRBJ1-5,CASSESGGDQPQHF,TGTGCCAGCAGTGAATCCGGGGGGGATCAGCCCCAGCATTTT
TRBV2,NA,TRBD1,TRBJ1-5,CASSVLTGNQPQHF,TGTGCCAGCAGTGTATTGACAGGGAATCAGCCCCAGCATTTT
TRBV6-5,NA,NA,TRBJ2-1,CASSYGQYGPYNEQFF,TGTGCCAGCAGTTACGGCCAGTATGGCCCCTACAATGAGCAGTTCTTC
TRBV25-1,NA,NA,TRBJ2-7,CASSEYGSSYEQYF,TGTGCCAGCAGTGAATATGGCAGCTCCTACGAGCAGTACTTC
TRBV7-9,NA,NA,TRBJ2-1,CASSSATGKFF,TGTGCCAGCAGCTCCGCCACAGGGAAGTTCTTC
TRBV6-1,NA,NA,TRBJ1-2,CASSETPDYGYTF,TGTGCCAGCAGTGAGACTCCTGACTATGGCTACACCTTC
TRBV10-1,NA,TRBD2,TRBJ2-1,CASSESRRGGYNEQFF,TGCGCCAGCAGTGAGTCTCGGAGGGGAGGGTACAATGAGCAGTTCTTC